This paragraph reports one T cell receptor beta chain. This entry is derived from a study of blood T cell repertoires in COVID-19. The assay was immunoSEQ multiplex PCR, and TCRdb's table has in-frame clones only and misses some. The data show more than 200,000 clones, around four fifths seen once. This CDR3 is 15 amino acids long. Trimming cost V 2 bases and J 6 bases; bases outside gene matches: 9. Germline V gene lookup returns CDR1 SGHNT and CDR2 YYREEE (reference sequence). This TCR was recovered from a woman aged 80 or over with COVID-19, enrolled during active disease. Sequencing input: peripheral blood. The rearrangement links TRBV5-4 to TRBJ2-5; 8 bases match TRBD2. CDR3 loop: CASSLLGGGWQTQYF. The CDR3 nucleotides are TGTGCCAGCAGCTTACTTGGCGGGGGGTGGCAGACCCAGTACTTC.